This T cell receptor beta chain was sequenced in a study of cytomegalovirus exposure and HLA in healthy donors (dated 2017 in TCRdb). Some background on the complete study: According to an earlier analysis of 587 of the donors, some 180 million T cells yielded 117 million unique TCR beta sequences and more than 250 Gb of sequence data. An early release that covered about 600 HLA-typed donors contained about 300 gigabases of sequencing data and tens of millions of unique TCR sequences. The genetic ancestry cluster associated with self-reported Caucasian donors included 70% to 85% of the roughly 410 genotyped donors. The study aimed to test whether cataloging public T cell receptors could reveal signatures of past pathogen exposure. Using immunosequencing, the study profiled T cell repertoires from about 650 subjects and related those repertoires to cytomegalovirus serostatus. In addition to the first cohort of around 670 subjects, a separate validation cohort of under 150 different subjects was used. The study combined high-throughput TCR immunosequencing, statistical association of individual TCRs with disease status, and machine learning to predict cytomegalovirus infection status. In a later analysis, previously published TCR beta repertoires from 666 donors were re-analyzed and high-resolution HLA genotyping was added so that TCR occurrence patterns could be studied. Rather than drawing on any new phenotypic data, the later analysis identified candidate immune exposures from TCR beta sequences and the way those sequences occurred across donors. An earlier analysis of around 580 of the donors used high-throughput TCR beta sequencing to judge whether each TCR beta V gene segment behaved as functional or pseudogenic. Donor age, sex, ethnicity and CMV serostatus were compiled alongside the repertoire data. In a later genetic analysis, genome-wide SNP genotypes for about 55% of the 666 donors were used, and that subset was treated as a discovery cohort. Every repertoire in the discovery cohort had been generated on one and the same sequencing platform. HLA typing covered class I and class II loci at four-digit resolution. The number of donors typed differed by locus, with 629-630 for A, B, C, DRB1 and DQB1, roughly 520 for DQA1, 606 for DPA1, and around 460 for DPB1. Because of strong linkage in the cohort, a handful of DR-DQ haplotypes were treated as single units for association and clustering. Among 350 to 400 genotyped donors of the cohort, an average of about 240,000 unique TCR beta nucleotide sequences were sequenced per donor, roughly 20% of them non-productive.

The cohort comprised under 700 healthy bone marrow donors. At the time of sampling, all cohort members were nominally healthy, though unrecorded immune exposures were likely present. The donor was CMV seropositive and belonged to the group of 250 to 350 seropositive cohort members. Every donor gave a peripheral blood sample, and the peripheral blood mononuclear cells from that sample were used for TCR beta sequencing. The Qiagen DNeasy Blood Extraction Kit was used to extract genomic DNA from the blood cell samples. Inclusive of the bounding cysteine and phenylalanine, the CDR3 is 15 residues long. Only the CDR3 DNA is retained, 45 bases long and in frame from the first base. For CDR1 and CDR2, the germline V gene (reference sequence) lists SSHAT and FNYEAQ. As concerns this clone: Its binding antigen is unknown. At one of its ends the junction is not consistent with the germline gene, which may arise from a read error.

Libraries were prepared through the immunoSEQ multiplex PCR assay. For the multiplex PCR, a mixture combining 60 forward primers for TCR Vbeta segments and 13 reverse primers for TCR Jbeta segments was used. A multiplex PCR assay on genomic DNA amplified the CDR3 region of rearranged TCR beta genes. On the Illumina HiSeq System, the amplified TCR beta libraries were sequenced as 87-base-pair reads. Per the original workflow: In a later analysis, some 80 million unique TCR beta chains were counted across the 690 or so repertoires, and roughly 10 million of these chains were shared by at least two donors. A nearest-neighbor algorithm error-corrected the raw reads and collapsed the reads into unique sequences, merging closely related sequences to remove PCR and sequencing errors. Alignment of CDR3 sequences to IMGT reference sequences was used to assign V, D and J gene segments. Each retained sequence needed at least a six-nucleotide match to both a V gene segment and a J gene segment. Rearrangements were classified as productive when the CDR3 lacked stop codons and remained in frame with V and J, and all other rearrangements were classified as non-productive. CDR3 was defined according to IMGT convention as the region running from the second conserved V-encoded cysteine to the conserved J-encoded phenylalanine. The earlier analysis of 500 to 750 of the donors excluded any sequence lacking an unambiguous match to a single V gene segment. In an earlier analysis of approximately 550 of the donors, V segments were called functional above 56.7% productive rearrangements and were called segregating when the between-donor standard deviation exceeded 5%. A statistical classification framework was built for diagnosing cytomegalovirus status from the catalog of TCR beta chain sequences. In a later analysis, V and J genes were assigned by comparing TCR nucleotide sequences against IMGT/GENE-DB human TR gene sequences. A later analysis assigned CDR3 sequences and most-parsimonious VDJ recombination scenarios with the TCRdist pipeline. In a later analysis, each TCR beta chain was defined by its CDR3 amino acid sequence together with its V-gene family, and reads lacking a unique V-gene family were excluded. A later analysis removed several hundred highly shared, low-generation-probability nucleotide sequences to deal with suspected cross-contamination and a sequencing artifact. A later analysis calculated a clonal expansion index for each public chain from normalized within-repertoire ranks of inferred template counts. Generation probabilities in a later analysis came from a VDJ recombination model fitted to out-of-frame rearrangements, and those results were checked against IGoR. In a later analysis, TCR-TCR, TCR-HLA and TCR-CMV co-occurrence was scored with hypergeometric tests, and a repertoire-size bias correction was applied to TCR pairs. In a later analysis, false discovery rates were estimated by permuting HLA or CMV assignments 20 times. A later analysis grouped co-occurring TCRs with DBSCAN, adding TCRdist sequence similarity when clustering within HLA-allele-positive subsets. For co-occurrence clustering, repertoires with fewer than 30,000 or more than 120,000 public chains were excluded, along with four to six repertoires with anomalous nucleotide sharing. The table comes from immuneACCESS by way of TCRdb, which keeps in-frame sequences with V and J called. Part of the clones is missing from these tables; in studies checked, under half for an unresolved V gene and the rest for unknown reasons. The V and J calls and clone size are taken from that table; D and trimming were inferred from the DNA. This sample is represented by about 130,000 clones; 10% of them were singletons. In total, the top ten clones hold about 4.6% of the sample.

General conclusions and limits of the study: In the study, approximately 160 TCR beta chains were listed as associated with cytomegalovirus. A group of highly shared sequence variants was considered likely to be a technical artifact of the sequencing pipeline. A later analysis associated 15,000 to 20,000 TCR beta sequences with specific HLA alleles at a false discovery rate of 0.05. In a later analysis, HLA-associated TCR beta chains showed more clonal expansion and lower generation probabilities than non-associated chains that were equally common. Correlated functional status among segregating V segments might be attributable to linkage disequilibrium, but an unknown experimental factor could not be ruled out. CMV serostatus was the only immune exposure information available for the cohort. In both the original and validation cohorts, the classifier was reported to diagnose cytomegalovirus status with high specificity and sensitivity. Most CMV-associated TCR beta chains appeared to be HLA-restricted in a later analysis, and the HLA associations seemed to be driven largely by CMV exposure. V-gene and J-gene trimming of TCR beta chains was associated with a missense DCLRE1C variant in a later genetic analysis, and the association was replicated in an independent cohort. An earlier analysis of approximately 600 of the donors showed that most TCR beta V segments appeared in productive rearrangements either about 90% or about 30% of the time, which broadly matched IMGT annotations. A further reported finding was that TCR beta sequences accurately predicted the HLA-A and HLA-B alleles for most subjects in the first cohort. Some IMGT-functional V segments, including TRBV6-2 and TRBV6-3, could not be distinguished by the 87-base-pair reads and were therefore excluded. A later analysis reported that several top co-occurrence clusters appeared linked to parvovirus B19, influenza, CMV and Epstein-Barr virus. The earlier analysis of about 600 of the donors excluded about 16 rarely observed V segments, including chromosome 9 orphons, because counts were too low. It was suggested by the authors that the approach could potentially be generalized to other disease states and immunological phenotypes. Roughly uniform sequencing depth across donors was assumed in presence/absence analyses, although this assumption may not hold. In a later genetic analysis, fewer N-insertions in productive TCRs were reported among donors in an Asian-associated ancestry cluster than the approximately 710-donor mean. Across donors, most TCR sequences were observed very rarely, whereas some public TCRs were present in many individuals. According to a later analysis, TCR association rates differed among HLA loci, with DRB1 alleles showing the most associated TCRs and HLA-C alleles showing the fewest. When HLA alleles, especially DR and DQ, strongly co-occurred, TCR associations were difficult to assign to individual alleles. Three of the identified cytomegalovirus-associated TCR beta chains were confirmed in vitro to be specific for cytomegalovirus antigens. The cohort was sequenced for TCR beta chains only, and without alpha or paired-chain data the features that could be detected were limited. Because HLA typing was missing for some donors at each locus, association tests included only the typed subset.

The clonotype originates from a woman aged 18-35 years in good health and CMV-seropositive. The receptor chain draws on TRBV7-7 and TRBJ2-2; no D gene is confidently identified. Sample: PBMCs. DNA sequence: TGTGCTAGCAGCTTGGAGCCACATGCCACCGGGGAGCTGTTTTTT. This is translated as CASSLEPHATGELFF.